One sample yielded the 18 T cell receptor beta chains listed below, sequenced in a study of T cells in Graves' hyperthyroidism and ophthalmopathy. Amplified TCR beta CDR3 regions derived from RNA transcripts. The HTBI primer set served for first-round RT-PCR of the TCR CDR3. Using its own MiXCR run on the multiplex PCR reads, TCRdb lists one record per CDR3 protein. The table lists approximately 410,000 distinct CDR3 sequences, roughly 14% of them singletons, with 13% in the top ten. Material for sequencing was blood. The receptors originated from a man in his late teens or twenties with Graves' ophthalmopathy.

This clonotype was detected a few times. The rearrangement uses TRBV27 and TRBJ2-1; 10 nucleotides align to TRBD2. V was pared by 6 bases and J by 2 bases, with 4 bases of the junction left unmatched. The CDR3 runs 15 residues. The germline V gene encodes CDR1 MNHEY and CDR2 SMNVEV (reference sequence). The CDR3 DNA is TGTGCCAGCAGGCAAGCGGGAGGGCCCTACAATGAGCAGTTCTTC. Its translation: CASRQAGGPYNEQFF.

CDR3 loop: CASSFGVGSTNEKLFF. The DNA for the CDR3 is TGTGCCAGCAGCTTTGGGGTGGGATCAACTAATGAAAAACTGTTTTTT. This chain links TRBV7-9 with TRBJ1-4; no clear D gene. V was cut by 3 bases and J by 0 bases, with 11 bases left in between. Germline CDR1 reads SEHNR; CDR2 reads FQNEAQ (reference sequence). The CDR3 totals 16 residues.

The chain joins TRBV12-3 or TRBV12-4 to TRBJ2-1; D is possibly TRBD1 (5 bases). This CDR3 contains 15 residues. V shed 6 bases and J shed 0 bases, with 12 bases lying between them. Here the CDR3 reads CASSRVGVSYNEQFF. CDR3 DNA: TGTGCCAGCAGCCGGGTAGGGGTCTCCTACAATGAGCAGTTCTTC.

This clonotype was recorded many times. The chain links TRBV29-1 to TRBJ1-2; D is unclear. This CDR3 spans 13 amino acids. The germline V gene encodes CDR1 SQVTM and CDR2 ANQGSEA. The V and J ends lost 4 bases and 6 bases respectively, with 15 bases between them. In DNA form, the CDR3 reads TGCAGCGTTGCGACTGCGGGGTTGGATGGCTACACCTTC. Its translation is CSVATAGLDGYTF.

The chain's CDR3 is CASSLTIRAGGSNQPQHF. The CDR3 bases are TGTGCCAGCAGCTTAACGATTAGGGCAGGGGGCAGCAATCAGCCCCAGCATTTT. The gene calls are TRBV7-3 and TRBJ1-5; 8 bases are a match to TRBD1. The CDR3 is 18 amino acids. Germline V gene data show CDR1 as SGHTA and CDR2 as FQGTGA. The junction had 8 bases not matched to a gene; V was cut back by 0 bases and J by 1 base.

Comments on this clonotype: A much larger clonotype is one base distant, so this may be a read error. The J gene is TRBJ2-7, the V gene TRBV7-9; D may be TRBD2 (6 bases). Germline values: CDR1 SEHNR, CDR2 FQNEAQ (reference sequence). The CDR3 totals 14 residues. For the CDR3, the DNA is TGTGCCCGCAGCTTAGGCGGGGTCTACTACGAGCAGTACTTC. This translates into CARSLGGVYYEQYF.

This clonotype has ten or more counts. The chain employs TRBV24-1 and TRBJ2-7, with 8 bases matching TRBD2. The CDR3 sequence is 14 residues long. Trimming cost V 4 bases and J 2 bases; bases outside gene matches: 3. Germline lookup yields CDR1 KGHDR and CDR2 SFDVKD. CDR3 sequence reads: CATSEAGATYEQYF. CDR3 sequence (DNA): TGTGCCACCAGTGAAGCGGGGGCCACCTACGAGCAGTACTTC.

This clonotype was found many times. The V and J genes are TRBV20-1 and TRBJ2-3; the D is unclear. Germline V gives CDR1 DFQATT, CDR2 SNEGSKA (reference sequence). V was cut by 0 bases and J by 1 base, with 14 bases left in between. The CDR3 is 16 amino acids. CDR3 region: CSARDVRVARTDTQYF. CDR3 nucleotides: TGCAGTGCTAGAGACGTCCGGGTAGCCCGCACAGATACGCAGTATTTT.

The chain employs TRBV19 and TRBJ2-7; 9 bases fit TRBD1. Trimming at V came to 5 bases and at J to 0 bases, leaving 8 bases not matched to a gene. CDR1 LNHDA and CDR2 SQIVND come from the germline V gene (reference sequence). This CDR3 comprises 16 residues. The CDR3 reads CASSVSTGGFSYEQYF. The CDR3 nucleotides read TGTGCCAGTAGTGTCAGCACAGGGGGCTTCTCCTACGAGCAGTACTTC.

This clonotype showed up many times. The V gene is TRBV3-1, the J gene TRBJ2-5, with D unresolved. Germline V gives CDR1 LGHDT, CDR2 YNNKEL (reference sequence). The CDR3 spans 15 residues. The germline V and J ends were trimmed by 1 base and 7 bases, with 16 bases remaining between them. CDR3 bases: TGTGCCAGCAGCCAAGGGACCAGACCCGGCGGGACCCAGTACTTC. This encodes CASSQGTRPGGTQYF.

This clonotype appeared many times. The genes are TRBV5-1 and TRBJ2-7; 10 positions match TRBD2. J gave up 1 base and V 5 bases, and 9 bases lay outside the gene matches. This CDR3 spans 16 amino acids. The germline CDR1 and CDR2 sequences are SGHRS and YFSETQ. The CDR3 DNA is TGCGCCAGCAGATCAAGTAGCGGGAGGTTATCCTACGAGCAGTACTTC. This encodes CASRSSSGRLSYEQYF.

This clonotype has ten or more counts. The chain uses TRBV11-2 and TRBJ2-1; unclear D gene. V lost 2 bases, J lost 4 bases, and 9 bases lay in between. This CDR3 contains 14 residues. Germline CDR1 SGHAT, CDR2 FQNNGV. For the CDR3, the DNA is TGTGCCAGCAGCTTAAAGCTCGGTTACAATGAGCAGTTCTTC. Amino acid sequence: CASSLKLGYNEQFF.

There are a few counts of this clonotype. The chain links TRBV7-9 to TRBJ1-6; D uncertain. The germline V gene has CDR1 SEHNR and CDR2 FQNEAQ (reference sequence). CDR3 length equals 14 residues. The V end lost 0 bases, the J end lost 6 bases, and 6 bases lay between the germline ends. The CDR3 nucleotides read TGTGCCAGCAGCTTAGCGAGCCTTAATTCACCCCTCCACTTT. Its translation: CASSLASLNSPLHF.

The chain is built from TRBV15 and TRBJ2-7, with D perhaps given as TRBD1 or TRBD2 (5 bases each). Germline V gives CDR1 LNHNV, CDR2 YYDKDF (reference sequence). The CDR3 loop spans 14 amino acids. V was cut by 3 bases and J by 7 bases, with 16 bases left in between. DNA for the CDR3: TGTGCCACCAGCAGTTCCGGGACGGCGACTGAGCAGTACTTC. Translation gives CATSSSGTATEQYF.

This clonotype was seen ten or more times. The V gene is TRBV6-1, the J gene TRBJ1-1, with D uncertain. The CDR3 consists of 16 residues. The V end lost 6 bases, the J end lost 4 bases, and 21 bases lay between the germline ends. Germline CDR1 is MNHNS and CDR2 is SASEGT. For the CDR3, the DNA is TGTGCCAGCAGCACCCTGCCGGTATTATTGAGCACTGAAGCTTTCTTT. This translates into CASSTLPVLLSTEAFF.

The table lists this clonotype with many counts. This chain links TRBV20-1 with TRBJ2-5; TRBD2 agrees at 9 bases. This CDR3 region has 14 residues. The V gene end was trimmed by 3 bases and the J gene end by 1 base; junction bases not matched to a gene: 3. The germline gives CDR1 DFQATT, CDR2 SNEGSKA (reference sequence). This chain's CDR3 is CSASPSGTQETQYF. CDR3 nucleotides: TGCAGTGCTAGCCCTAGCGGGACCCAAGAGACCCAGTACTTC.

This clonotype was counted many times. The rearrangement uses TRBV20-1 and TRBJ1-6; D remains unclear. The germline V gene encodes CDR1 DFQATT and CDR2 SNEGSKA (reference sequence). CDR3 length: 14 residues. With 2 bases removed from V and 10 bases from J, the gap between germline ends came to 15 bases. CDR3 in DNA: TGCAGTGCTAGATACCCCGATACCCAGTCACCCCTCCACTTT. Its protein product is CSARYPDTQSPLHF.

This clonotype appeared a few times. The chain joins TRBV9 to TRBJ2-1, with 12 bases that match TRBD2. The CDR3 runs 17 residues. V shed 0 bases, J shed 4 bases, and the junction held 5 bases outside the gene matches. Germline V gives CDR1 SGDLS, CDR2 YYNGEE. DNA of the CDR3: TGTGCCAGCAGCGTAGTGCCTAGCGGGGGGGAGTACAATGAGCAGTTCTTC. Translating it yields CASSVVPSGGEYNEQFF.